Below, 13 T cell receptor beta chains from the same sample are listed, as sequenced in a study of T cell changes during pregnancy in multiple sclerosis. The data were produced by immunoSEQ multiplex PCR, yet TCRdb's version contains in-frame clones alone and is incomplete. The sample carries tens of thousands of clones, roughly nine tenths recorded once. This specimen consisted of CD8+ T cells from peripheral blood mononuclear cells, obtained before pregnancy. The receptor source for this set is a female donor with multiple sclerosis, enrolled in a pregnancy study.

The V and J genes are TRBV4-1 and TRBJ2-3, with D possibly being TRBD2 (6 bases). This CDR3 spans 16 amino acids. Trimming left V 3 bases short and J 2 bases short, with 15 bases between. Germline CDR1 reads MGHRA; CDR2 reads YSYEKL. CDR3 loop: CASSHATSLSTDTQYF. CDR3 in DNA: TGCGCCAGCAGCCATGCTACTAGCCTCTCCACAGATACGCAGTATTTT.

The chain couples TRBV7-3 to TRBJ2-1; TRBD2 matches 10 bases. The CDR3 has 16 amino acids. With V trimmed by 5 bases and J by 3 bases, 7 bases remained unmatched. Per germline, CDR1 SGHTA and CDR2 FQGTGA. CDR3 nucleotides: TGTGCCAGCAGCCCCCTAGCGGGGGATTTCTACAATGAGCAGTTCTTC. As protein: CASSPLAGDFYNEQFF.

CDR3 coding DNA: TGTGCCAGCAGCTTAGAGGGGACACTCGAGCAGTACTTC. It translates to CASSLEGTLEQYF. The chain has TRBV11-2 and TRBJ2-7; a possible D gene is TRBD1 (6 bases). The CDR3 is 13 residues long. The germline V gene has CDR1 SGHAT and CDR2 FQNNGV. V lost 0 bases and J lost 6, with 9 bases in between.

The rearrangement uses TRBV7-2 and TRBJ2-2; 8 positions match TRBD1. This CDR3 comprises 15 residues. CDR1 and CDR2 (germline): SGHTA, FQGNSA. V shed 5 bases and J 6 bases; nucleotides not matched to a gene: 8. Here the CDR3 DNA reads TGTGCCAGCAGCCCAATGGACAGGGTCGCCGGGGAGCTGTTTTTT. It is translated as CASSPMDRVAGELFF.

J is TRBJ2-5 and V is TRBV7-3, with a possible D match to TRBD2 (7 bases). The V and J ends lost 2 bases and 1 base respectively, with 11 bases between them. Germline assignment: CDR1 SGHTA and CDR2 FQGTGA. The CDR3 has 15 amino acids. The CDR3 nucleotides read TGTGCCAGCAGCTTAGGGGGGGGCCTCCAAGAGACCCAGTACTTC. As protein: CASSLGGGLQETQYF.

This clone was counted a few times. The chain carries TRBV27 and TRBJ2-7; D ambiguous. The germline V and J ends were trimmed by 10 bases and 3 bases, with 13 bases remaining between them. CDR1 is MNHEY and CDR2 is SMNVEV in the germline V gene (reference sequence). This CDR3 spans 12 amino acids. CDR3 sequence: CATLRSCYEQYF. In nucleotides, the CDR3 is TGTGCCACCCTGAGGTCATGCTACGAGCAGTACTTC.

The V and J genes are TRBV4-1 and TRBJ2-3; TRBD2 is a possible D gene (6 bases). Germline assignment: CDR1 MGHRA and CDR2 YSYEKL. This CDR3 is built from 15 residues. The germline V and J ends were trimmed by 1 base and 2 bases, with 10 bases remaining between them. The CDR3, as DNA: TGCGCCAGCAGCCAAGTTGGGGGGTCCACAGATACGCAGTATTTT. As protein: CASSQVGGSTDTQYF.

The V call is TRBV27, the J call TRBJ2-3, with TRBD2 identical over 7 bases. This CDR3 region has 14 residues. V shed 2 bases and J 2 bases; nucleotides not matched to a gene: 1. The V gene's germline CDR1 is MNHEY and CDR2 SMNVEV (reference sequence). The CDR3 bases are TGTGCCAGCAGTTTACGGGGGGTCACAGATACGCAGTATTTT. This gives the protein CASSLRGVTDTQYF.

V is TRBV27 and J is TRBJ1-5, with a weak D call TRBD1 (6 bases). The V end was cut by 6 bases, the J end by 7 bases, with 10 bases between. The germline V gene encodes CDR1 MNHEY and CDR2 SMNVEV (reference sequence). There are 12 residues in the CDR3. The CDR3 nucleotides are TGTGCCAGCAGCTATCAGGGGCAGCCCCAGCATTTT. As protein: CASSYQGQPQHF.

This sequence joins TRBV2 and TRBJ2-1; TRBD2 agrees at 11 bases. The CDR3 totals 16 residues. Germline CDR1 reads SNHLY; CDR2 reads FYNNEI. The trim removed 8 bases at V and 2 bases at J, leaving 8 bases unmatched. CDR3 nucleotide sequence: TGTGCCAGCGGGAGCCTAGCGGGGGGCGCCTACAATGAGCAGTTCTTC. It is translated as CASGSLAGGAYNEQFF.

The sample holds a few counts of this clone. The rearrangement joins TRBV7-9 to TRBJ1-1, with D possibly TRBD1 on 5 matching bases. Germline assignment: CDR1 SEHNR and CDR2 FQNEAQ (reference sequence). Trimming cost V 1 base and J 1 base, with 10 bases left between them. This CDR3 is built from 15 residues. CDR3 DNA sequence: TGTGCCAGCAGCTTAGTGCCGACAGCGAACACTGAAGCTTTCTTT. It translates to CASSLVPTANTEAFF. Together with reference TRBV7-9 and TRBJ1-1, the CDR3 gives the full variable domain: DTGVSQNPRHKITKRGQNVTFRCDPISEHNRLYWYRQTLGQGPEFLTYFQNEAQLEKSRLLSDRFSAERPKGSFSTLEIQRTEQGDSAMYLCASSLVPTANTEAFFGQGTRLTVV.

The chain recombines TRBV5-8 with TRBJ1-1, with D tentatively TRBD1 (5 bases). Trimming stripped 1 base from V and 0 bases from J, with 16 bases between. Looked up from germline, CDR1 is SGHTS and CDR2 is YDEGEE. The length of the CDR3 is 17 residues. The CDR3 DNA sequence: TGTGCCAGCAGCTTGTCGGCAGGGAAGAATCTGAACACTGAAGCTTTCTTT. It specifies CASSLSAGKNLNTEAFF.

V is TRBV13 and J is TRBJ1-6; 7 bases fit TRBD1. This CDR3 is 13 amino acids long. Per the germline V gene, CDR1 is PRHDT and CDR2 is FYEKMQ (reference sequence). V lost 4 bases and J lost 9; bases outside the gene matches: 3. The CDR3 DNA sequence: TGTGCCAGCAGCTCAGGGGGGAGTTCACCCCTCCACTTT. Translating gives CASSSGGSSPLHF.